A single sample gave rise to the 12 T cell receptor beta chains below, sequenced in a study of CD8 T cells in ankylosing spondylitis. General study points: Made up of eight highly homologous variants, a TCR beta motif appeared characteristic of ankylosing spondylitis blood.

Antigen specificity for these receptors is unknown. TCRdb independently ran MiXCR on the 5' RACE reads; one entry per CDR3 protein. The sample lists more than 600,000 distinct CDR3 sequences, under 20% occurring once. Sequencing was done on a sample of blood, either unsorted or a sorted T cell fraction (not recorded which). Receptors were obtained from a male donor with ankylosing spondylitis.

This clonotype was counted at least ten times. The chain couples TRBV3-1 to TRBJ1-6, with D unresolved. Germline V gene sequence: CDR1 LGHDT, CDR2 YNNKEL (reference sequence). The CDR3 spans 14 residues. The V end was cut by 2 bases, the J end by 0 bases, with 2 bases between. CDR3 sequence: CASSQISYNSPLHF. The CDR3 coding sequence is TGTGCCAGCAGCCAAATCTCCTATAATTCACCCCTCCACTTT.

A few counts support this clonotype. This chain links TRBV7-8 with TRBJ2-1; D not certain. The V and J ends lost 5 bases and 9 bases respectively, with 8 bases between them. The CDR3 extends over 11 amino acids. From germline, CDR1 is SGHVS and CDR2 FQNEAQ. The CDR3 loop is CASSVRTEQFF. The CDR3 DNA follows: TGTGCCAGCAGCGTAAGAACTGAGCAGTTCTTC.

This clonotype was detected ten times or more. J is TRBJ2-1 and V is TRBV7-2; 11 bases match TRBD2. Per the germline V gene, CDR1 is SGHTA and CDR2 is FQGNSA. The CDR3 has 15 amino acids. J lost 7 bases, V lost 5 bases, and 7 bases had no gene match. In nucleotides, the CDR3 is TGTGCCAGCAGCATTAGCGGGAGGGCCCTGAATGAGCAGTTCTTC. It translates to CASSISGRALNEQFF.

This clonotype occurred a few times. This chain links TRBV29-1 with TRBJ2-2, with 9 nucleotides matching TRBD1. Germline V CDR1 and CDR2: SQVTM, ANQGSEA. With 3 bases clipped from V and 5 bases from J, the junction kept 10 bases outside the gene matches. This CDR3 spans 16 amino acids. This CDR3 is CSVEIPGQGLTGELFF. In DNA form, the CDR3 reads TGCAGCGTTGAGATCCCCGGACAGGGGTTGACCGGGGAGCTGTTTTTT.

The table lists this clonotype with a few counts. The chain carries TRBV12-3 or TRBV12-4 and TRBJ2-7; 7 nucleotides agree with TRBD2. This CDR3 has 14 residues. V lost 3 bases to trimming and J lost 4 bases; unmatched junction nucleotides: 6. CDR3 region: CASSLGGGEYEQYF. CDR3 nucleotide sequence: TGTGCCAGCAGTTTGGGGGGGGGTGAGTACGAGCAGTACTTC.

This clonotype turned up a few times. V usage is TRBV4-2 and J usage is TRBJ1-2, with a possible D match to TRBD1 (5 bases). V lost 2 bases and J 2 bases, leaving 15 bases between the germline ends. The CDR3 is 16 residues long. The germline gives CDR1 LGHNA, CDR2 YNFKEQ. The CDR3 region is CASSQTSPGRNYGYTF. The CDR3 DNA is TGTGCCAGCAGCCAAACTAGCCCGGGACGGAACTATGGCTACACCTTC.

This sequence joins TRBV20-1 and TRBJ2-7; the D gene is possibly TRBD1 (5 bases). The V end lost 0 bases, the J end lost 3 bases, and 18 bases lay between the germline ends. The CDR3 spans 16 residues. From germline, CDR1 is DFQATT and CDR2 SNEGSKA (reference sequence). The CDR3 reads CSARDRVGLNIYEQYF. The CDR3 coding sequence is TGCAGTGCTAGAGATCGGGTGGGGCTTAATATCTACGAGCAGTACTTC.

This clonotype has just a few counts. The chain links TRBV7-6 to TRBJ2-5, with TRBD2 matching over 9 bases. CDR1 SGHVS and CDR2 FNYEAQ come from the germline V gene. CDR3 length equals 14 residues. Losses at the gene ends were 3 bases for V and 5 bases for J; bases not matched to a gene: 4. CDR3 sequence: CASSFAGGTETQYF. CDR3 sequence (DNA): TGTGCCAGCAGCTTTGCGGGGGGGACGGAGACCCAGTACTTC.

This clonotype was detected only a few times. The junction differs from germline at one of its ends, possibly a read error. This rearrangement joins TRBV7-2 to TRBJ2-1; 10 bases are a match to TRBD1. CDR3 length: 14 amino acids. Looked up from germline, CDR1 is SGHTA and CDR2 is FQGNSA. Here the CDR3 DNA reads TGTGCCAGCCTTCTTGGGGACAGGGGTTCAGAGGGGATCTTC. Its translation is CASLLGDRGSEGIF. Full variable domain (rest looked up from reference TRBV7-2 and TRBJ2-1): GAGVSQSPSNKVTEKGKDVELRCDPISGHTALYWYRQSLGQGLEFLIYFQGNSAPDKSGLPSDRFSAERTGGSVSTLTIQRTQQEDSAVYLCASLLGDRGSEGIFGPGTRLTVL.

This clonotype was seen a few times. The chain links TRBV7-9 to TRBJ1-6; no reliable D call. Looked up from germline, CDR1 is SEHNR and CDR2 is FQNEAQ (reference sequence). V was shortened by 3 bases and J by 8 bases, with 8 bases between the two germline ends. The CDR3 extends over 13 amino acids. The CDR3 DNA reads as TGTGCCAGCAGCTTGGGATTTGATTCACCCCTCCACTTT. Its protein is CASSLGFDSPLHF.

V gene TRBV18 combines with J gene TRBJ2-1; a weak D match, TRBD2 (7 bases). CDR1 is KGHSH and CDR2 is LQKENI in the germline V gene. Deletions cut 0 bases from V and 7 bases from J, with 16 bases between. The CDR3 extends over 16 amino acids. CDR3 nucleotide sequence: TGTGCCAGCTCACCACCGCAACGGGGGGCCGGGAATGAGCAGTTCTTC. Translated, it gives CASSPPQRGAGNEQFF. Looking up the rest from reference TRBV18 and TRBJ2-1 gives the full variable domain: NAGVMQNPRHLVRRRGQEARLRCSPMKGHSHVYWYRQLPEEGLKFMVYLQKENIIDESGMPKERFSAEFPKEGPSILRIQQVVRGDSAAYFCASSPPQRGAGNEQFFGPGTRLTVL.

A few counts support this clonotype. This rearrangement joins TRBV6-5 to TRBJ2-6; weak D call: TRBD1 (5 bases). This CDR3 contains 19 residues. The germline CDR1 and CDR2 sequences are MNHEY and SVGAGI. V lost 2 bases, J lost 0 bases, and 17 bases lay in between. The CDR3, as DNA: TGTGCCAGCAGTTACGTTGGGGCAGGGTCCCCCTCTGGGGCCAACGTCCTGACTTTC. It yields the protein CASSYVGAGSPSGANVLTF.